This T cell receptor beta chain was sequenced in a study of early T cells in non-severe SARS-CoV-2 infection. In the study overall: Chains stayed unpaired after sequencing of bulk RNA from unsorted whole blood.

Unique molecular identifiers tagged individual cDNA molecules. TCRdb fed the 5' RACE reads into MiXCR, producing one record per CDR3 protein. The table lists more than 20,000 distinct CDR3 sequences, around 5.1% of them singletons, with roughly 2.5% in the top ten. This clonotype was seen ten or more times. The junction had 8 bases not matched to a gene; V was cut back by 3 bases and J by 5 bases. This CDR3 has 15 amino acids. V is TRBV12-3 or TRBV12-4 and J is TRBJ2-7; TRBD2 matches 9 bases. The TCR was taken from an adult who was a healthcare worker with PCR-confirmed SARS-CoV-2 infection or an uninfected control (not recorded which). The specimen was whole blood. The CDR3 is CASSFPSGVADEQYF. The CDR3 DNA sequence: TGTGCCAGCAGTTTCCCTAGCGGGGTGGCGGACGAGCAGTACTTC.